Following are 7 T cell receptor beta chains from one sample sequenced in a study of cytomegalovirus exposure and HLA in healthy donors. PCR was performed using 60 Vbeta and 13 Jbeta primers. Here immunoSEQ multiplex PCR was the method, and the copy in TCRdb shows in-frame clones only, minus some. The table has over 150,000 clones, 75% to 85% seen once. The sequenced sample consisted of PBMCs. These receptors were taken from a woman in her forties or fifties in good health and CMV-seropositive.

The chain recombines TRBV7-9 with TRBJ1-6; D gene uncertain. This CDR3 comprises 12 residues. Germline CDR1 reads SEHNR; CDR2 reads FQNEAQ (reference sequence). The V end lost 1 base, the J end lost 8 bases, and 3 bases lay between the germline ends. The CDR3 DNA reads TGTGCCAGCAGCTTAGGAGATTCACCCCTCCACTTT. Its translation: CASSLGDSPLHF.

This chain uses TRBV7-9 with TRBJ2-7; D gene ambiguous. The CDR3 totals 12 residues. The germline V gene has CDR1 SEHNR and CDR2 FQNEAQ (reference sequence). With 3 bases removed from V and 2 bases from J, the gap between germline ends came to 5 bases. CDR3 sequence: CASSFTAYEQYF. In DNA form, the CDR3 reads TGTGCCAGCAGCTTCACAGCCTACGAGCAGTACTTC.

The chain links TRBV27 to TRBJ2-1; D is perhaps TRBD2 (6 bases). Trimming took off 4 bases at V and 0 bases at J, with 19 bases between the two ends. CDR1 is MNHEY, CDR2 SMNVEV, per germline (reference sequence). The CDR3 extends over 18 amino acids. The DNA for the CDR3 is TGTGCCAGCAGTTCCCTCCTGGGGAGGTTTAGCTCCTACAATGAGCAGTTCTTC. Translation: CASSSLLGRFSSYNEQFF.

The chain is built from TRBV28 and TRBJ2-7; 11 nucleotides agree with TRBD1. Losses at the gene ends were 5 bases for V and 5 bases for J; bases not matched to a gene: 11. The CDR3 has 16 amino acids. The germline gives CDR1 MDHEN, CDR2 SYDVKM. CDR3 in amino acids: CASSQGGQGGWNEQYF. The DNA for the CDR3 is TGTGCCAGCAGTCAAGGGGGACAGGGGGGTTGGAACGAGCAGTACTTC.

The rearrangement joins TRBV10-3 to TRBJ2-3, with TRBD1 matching over 7 bases. Per germline, CDR1 ENHRY and CDR2 SYGVKD. V was pared by 9 bases and J by 4 bases, with 7 bases of the junction left unmatched. The CDR3 has 13 residues. Written as DNA, the CDR3 is TGTGCCATTCTGGGGGACAGATCAGATACGCAGTATTTT. It codes for CAILGDRSDTQYF.

The chain links TRBV7-8 to TRBJ2-4; tentative D call: TRBD1 (6 bases). V was trimmed by 5 bases and J by 8 bases, leaving 10 bases between them. Germline CDR1 and CDR2: SGHVS and FQNEAQ. The CDR3 totals 12 residues. The CDR3 coding sequence is TGTGCCAGCAGCCGGGACACTCACATTCAGTACTTC. It yields the protein CASSRDTHIQYF.

V is TRBV28 and J is TRBJ1-5, with D unresolved. V was pared by 5 bases and J by 11 bases, with 13 bases between. Germline assignment: CDR1 MDHEN and CDR2 SYDVKM. The CDR3 contains 12 residues. CDR3 bases: TGTGCCAGCAGTCCCGGCGGTAAGGCCCAGCATTTT. Translated, it gives CASSPGGKAQHF.